Listed below are T cell receptor beta chains from one sample, sequenced in a study of technical replicates of blood from four donors. Assay used: immunoSEQ multiplex PCR; TCRdb lists only in-frame clones, some missing. This sample has roughly 68,000 clones; 92% occur once, and the top ten carry around 0.38%. The sequenced sample consisted of T cells isolated from PBMCs. Receptor source: a human donor in good health. CDR3s include the opening cysteine and the closing phenylalanine or tryptophan. The order of the fields is clone size, V gene, D gene, J gene, CDR3 protein, CDR3 DNA. The D gene is left open where the match is weak. A clone size is listed for some rows: how often the clone was seen (once, few, many), or a class if it is expanded.

clone size: -; V gene: TRBV11-2; D gene: -; J gene: TRBJ2-2; CDR3 protein: CASRLGGGELFF; CDR3 DNA: TGTGCCAGCAGGCTGGGGGGCGGGGAGCTGTTTTTT
clone size: -; V gene: TRBV29-1; D gene: -; J gene: TRBJ2-7; CDR3 protein: CSVGAGSSYEQYF; CDR3 DNA: TGCAGCGTTGGGGCGGGCAGCTCCTACGAGCAGTACTTC
clone size: -; V gene: TRBV11-3; D gene: TRBD1; J gene: TRBJ2-1; CDR3 protein: CASSSGGQVNNEQFF; CDR3 DNA: TGTGCCAGCAGCTCCGGCGGACAGGTTAACAATGAGCAGTTCTTC
clone size: -; V gene: TRBV28; D gene: -; J gene: TRBJ1-5; CDR3 protein: CASYDSNNQPQHF; CDR3 DNA: TGTGCCAGCTATGACAGTAACAATCAGCCCCAGCATTTT
clone size: once; V gene: TRBV6-4; D gene: TRBD2; J gene: TRBJ2-2; CDR3 protein: CASSKIAGVSSGELFF; CDR3 DNA: TGTGCCAGCAGTAAAATAGCGGGAGTCAGTAGCGGGGAGCTGTTTTTT
clone size: -; V gene: TRBV6-4; D gene: TRBD1; J gene: TRBJ1-2; CDR3 protein: CASSDSGQGAVYGYTF; CDR3 DNA: TGTGCCAGCAGTGACTCGGGACAGGGGGCAGTCTATGGCTACACCTTC
clone size: -; V gene: TRBV9; D gene: TRBD2; J gene: TRBJ2-7; CDR3 protein: CASSGEAGGPYEQYF; CDR3 DNA: TGTGCCAGCAGCGGTGAAGCGGGAGGGCCCTACGAGCAGTACTTC
clone size: -; V gene: TRBV6-5; D gene: TRBD1; J gene: TRBJ1-2; CDR3 protein: CASSPGQAYGYTF; CDR3 DNA: TGTGCCAGCAGCCCAGGACAGGCCTATGGCTACACCTTC
clone size: -; V gene: TRBV27; D gene: -; J gene: TRBJ1-5; CDR3 protein: CASSPIDSLSYSNQPQHF; CDR3 DNA: TGTGCCAGCAGTCCCATAGACAGCCTATCTTATAGCAATCAGCCCCAGCATTTT
clone size: -; V gene: TRBV4-2; D gene: -; J gene: TRBJ1-1; CDR3 protein: CASSQGEVYALNTEAFF; CDR3 DNA: TGTGCCAGCAGCCAAGGAGAGGTTTATGCTCTGAACACTGAAGCTTTCTTT
clone size: -; V gene: TRBV5-4; D gene: TRBD1; J gene: TRBJ1-5; CDR3 protein: CASSKGTGDQPQHF; CDR3 DNA: TGTGCCAGCAGCAAAGGGACAGGTGATCAGCCCCAGCATTTT
clone size: -; V gene: TRBV29-1; D gene: -; J gene: TRBJ1-1; CDR3 protein: CSAEEGVNTEAFF; CDR3 DNA: TGCAGCGCCGAGGAGGGAGTGAACACTGAAGCTTTCTTT
clone size: -; V gene: TRBV29-1; D gene: TRBD1; J gene: TRBJ1-2; CDR3 protein: CSAETGGPYGYTF; CDR3 DNA: TGCAGCGCTGAAACAGGGGGTCCGTATGGCTACACCTTC
clone size: -; V gene: TRBV7-3; D gene: -; J gene: TRBJ1-4; CDR3 protein: CASRQVTGTKNEKLFF; CDR3 DNA: TGTGCCAGCAGGCAGGTTACCGGGACAAAGAATGAAAAACTGTTTTTT
clone size: -; V gene: TRBV10-3; D gene: TRBD2; J gene: TRBJ2-1; CDR3 protein: CATSTPREVYNEQFF; CDR3 DNA: TGTGCCACCAGTACTCCTCGGGAGGTCTACAATGAGCAGTTCTTC
clone size: -; V gene: TRBV4-1; D gene: -; J gene: TRBJ2-7; CDR3 protein: CASSHQGQSYYPRAYEQYF; CDR3 DNA: TGCGCCAGCAGCCACCAAGGACAGAGCTACTATCCGAGGGCCTACGAGCAGTACTTC
clone size: -; V gene: TRBV14; D gene: TRBD2; J gene: TRBJ2-2; CDR3 protein: CASSASGGPDTGELFF; CDR3 DNA: TGTGCCAGCAGCGCCTCGGGAGGGCCAGACACCGGGGAGCTGTTTTTT
clone size: -; V gene: TRBV9; D gene: TRBD1; J gene: TRBJ2-7; CDR3 protein: CASSVGRGLAYEQYF; CDR3 DNA: TGTGCCAGCAGCGTAGGAAGGGGGCTGGCCTACGAGCAGTACTTC
clone size: -; V gene: TRBV6-5; D gene: -; J gene: TRBJ2-7; CDR3 protein: CASHRQFDEQYF; CDR3 DNA: TGTGCCAGCCACCGACAGTTCGACGAGCAGTACTTC
clone size: -; V gene: TRBV13; D gene: -; J gene: TRBJ2-5; CDR3 protein: CASSLFADSPLETQYF; CDR3 DNA: TGTGCCAGCAGCTTATTTGCCGACAGCCCCTTGGAGACCCAGTACTTC
clone size: -; V gene: TRBV5-8; D gene: -; J gene: TRBJ2-3; CDR3 protein: CASSLDFSTDTQYF; CDR3 DNA: TGTGCCAGCAGCTTGGACTTTAGCACAGATACGCAGTATTTT
clone size: -; V gene: TRBV25-1; D gene: -; J gene: TRBJ2-6; CDR3 protein: CASSDLSSGANVLTF; CDR3 DNA: TGTGCCAGCAGTGATTTGTCCTCCGGGGCCAACGTCCTGACTTTC
clone size: once; V gene: TRBV19; D gene: TRBD2; J gene: TRBJ2-2; CDR3 protein: CASHGLAGDFLFTGELFF; CDR3 DNA: TGTGCCAGTCACGGACTAGCGGGAGACTTTTTATTCACCGGGGAGCTGTTTTTT
clone size: -; V gene: TRBV5-4; D gene: TRBD2; J gene: TRBJ2-1; CDR3 protein: CASSLASGGYNEQFF; CDR3 DNA: TGTGCCAGCAGCTTGGCTAGCGGGGGGTACAATGAGCAGTTCTTC
clone size: few; V gene: TRBV30; D gene: TRBD2; J gene: TRBJ2-1; CDR3 protein: CAWNSGRAREQFF; CDR3 DNA: TGTGCCTGGAATAGCGGGAGGGCCCGGGAGCAGTTCTTC
clone size: -; V gene: TRBV15; D gene: -; J gene: TRBJ2-1; CDR3 protein: CATSRVSSHNEQFF; CDR3 DNA: TGTGCCACCAGCAGAGTATCCTCCCACAATGAGCAGTTCTTC
clone size: -; V gene: TRBV9; D gene: -; J gene: TRBJ2-1; CDR3 protein: CASSPGLSSSYNEQFF; CDR3 DNA: TGTGCCAGCAGCCCGGGACTCTCGAGCTCCTACAATGAGCAGTTCTTC
clone size: -; V gene: TRBV6-6; D gene: -; J gene: TRBJ2-4; CDR3 protein: CASSLPLGLAKNIQYF; CDR3 DNA: TGTGCCAGCAGTTTACCTTTGGGGCTAGCCAAAAACATTCAGTACTTC
clone size: -; V gene: TRBV14; D gene: TRBD2; J gene: TRBJ2-7; CDR3 protein: CASSQAGLDYEQYF; CDR3 DNA: TGTGCCAGCAGCCAAGCGGGACTAGATTACGAGCAGTACTTC
clone size: -; V gene: TRBV7-9; D gene: TRBD2; J gene: TRBJ2-3; CDR3 protein: CASSLAGGTDTQYF; CDR3 DNA: TGTGCCAGCAGCTTGGCGGGAGGCACAGATACGCAGTATTTT
clone size: once; V gene: TRBV19; D gene: -; J gene: TRBJ2-6; CDR3 protein: CASSVNPLYRSGANVLTF; CDR3 DNA: TGTGCCAGTAGTGTAAACCCCCTATACCGCTCTGGGGCCAACGTCCTGACTTTC
clone size: -; V gene: TRBV10-3; D gene: -; J gene: TRBJ2-7; CDR3 protein: CAIRKTGMEGATYEQYF; CDR3 DNA: TGTGCCATCAGGAAGACAGGGATGGAGGGAGCGACCTACGAGCAGTACTTC
clone size: -; V gene: TRBV5-1; D gene: -; J gene: TRBJ1-1; CDR3 protein: CASSLVGGSEAFF; CDR3 DNA: TGCGCCAGCAGCTTGGTCGGGGGTAGTGAAGCTTTCTTT
clone size: -; V gene: TRBV28; D gene: TRBD1; J gene: TRBJ2-1; CDR3 protein: CASSWGQPYNEQFF; CDR3 DNA: TGTGCCAGCAGCTGGGGACAGCCTTACAATGAGCAGTTCTTC
clone size: -; V gene: TRBV13; D gene: -; J gene: TRBJ1-3; CDR3 protein: CASRKDRTYSGNTIYF; CDR3 DNA: TGTGCCAGCAGGAAGGACAGAACCTACTCTGGAAACACCATATATTTT
clone size: -; V gene: TRBV10-3; D gene: -; J gene: TRBJ2-2; CDR3 protein: CAISIGGPHTGELFF; CDR3 DNA: TGTGCCATCAGCATCGGAGGACCCCATACCGGGGAGCTGTTTTTT
clone size: -; V gene: TRBV14; D gene: TRBD2; J gene: TRBJ2-5; CDR3 protein: CASSHKLAGAYQETQYF; CDR3 DNA: TGTGCCAGCAGCCATAAGCTAGCGGGAGCTTACCAAGAGACCCAGTACTTC
clone size: few; V gene: TRBV19; D gene: TRBD1; J gene: TRBJ1-4; CDR3 protein: CASSMGTGSNEKLFF; CDR3 DNA: TGTGCCAGTAGTATGGGGACAGGATCTAATGAAAAACTGTTTTTT
clone size: -; V gene: TRBV5-1; D gene: -; J gene: TRBJ1-1; CDR3 protein: CASKRVNTEAFF; CDR3 DNA: TGCGCCAGCAAAAGAGTCAACACTGAAGCTTTCTTT
clone size: -; V gene: TRBV7-9; D gene: TRBD2; J gene: TRBJ2-7; CDR3 protein: CASSLSYREGGESYEQYF; CDR3 DNA: TGTGCCAGCAGCTTAAGCTATCGGGAGGGAGGAGAATCCTACGAGCAGTACTTC